Listed here are 27 T cell receptor beta chains from one sample, sequenced in a study of T cells in women clearing cervical HPV infection. Generated by immunoSEQ multiplex PCR, the TCRdb table keeps only in-frame clones and is missing some. The specimen's table records 20,000 to 25,000 clones. The sequencing sample was made of blood buffy coat. Every receptor here comes from a woman between 18 and 69 years old with a cervical HPV16 infection that either progressed to CIN3+ or cleared (not recorded which).

To note about this clone: The read terminates 3 residues ahead of where the CDR3 ends, so the germline J gene completes it. V is TRBV20-1 and J is TRBJ1-5, with TRBD1 matching 8 bases. The germline CDR1 and CDR2 sequences are DFQATT and SNEGSKA (reference sequence). CDR3 length equals 13 residues. V trimming: 6 bases; J trimming: 4 bases; junction bases outside the gene matches: 5. The DNA read from the CDR3 is TGCAGTGCGTCCAGGGGGCTGAATCAGCCC. Protein product: CSASRGLNQP. From start to end, the CDR3 is CSASRGLNQPQHF.

Comments on this clone: The CDR3 end falls 3 residues outside the read, so it is completed with the germline J gene. The chain recombines TRBV7-2 with TRBJ1-1, with a weak D call TRBD1 (6 bases). CDR1 and CDR2 from the germline V gene are SGHTA and FQGNSA. V lost 8 bases and J lost 3, with 16 bases in between. There are 14 residues in the CDR3. The chain's CDR3 is CASGRQVGDTEAFF. The DNA read from the CDR3 is TGTGCCAGCGGTAGACAGGTTGGGGACACTGAA. The whole variable domain, remainder taken from reference TRBV7-2 and TRBJ1-1, is GAGVSQSPSNKVTEKGKDVELRCDPISGHTALYWYRQSLGQGLEFLIYFQGNSAPDKSGLPSDRFSAERTGGSVSTLTIQRTQQEDSAVYLCASGRQVGDTEAFFGQGTRLTVV.

This clone is identified as medium-sized from frequency. At the DNA level, this CDR3 is encoded by other sequences in the same sample as well. CDR3 sequence: CASSQLHSPGQGSTDYGYTF. The sequenced part of the CDR3 DNA is TGTGCCAGCAGCCAACTACACAGCCCGGGACAGGGGTCAACTGATTATGGC. This rearrangement joins TRBV4-2 to TRBJ1-2; 10 bases fit TRBD1. The sequenced fragment ends 3 residues before the CDR3 boundary, so the rest is inferred from the germline J gene. Looked up from germline, CDR1 is LGHNA and CDR2 is YNFKEQ. V was clipped by 2 bases and J by 5 bases; unmatched bases: 20. The CDR3 loop spans 20 amino acids.

Remarks on this clone: The read ends 3 residues before the CDR3 terminus; that terminus is restored from the germline J gene. The V and J genes are TRBV14 and TRBJ1-2, with D tentatively TRBD1 (6 bases). V dropped 4 bases and J dropped 3 bases, with 18 bases sitting between them. The CDR3 is 16 amino acids. Germline CDR1 and CDR2: SGHDN and FVKESK. The covered CDR3 bases are TGTGCCAGCAGCCTGAACGTCGGGGGGCGTCACTATGGC. This translates into CASSLNVGGRHYG. The entire CDR3 is CASSLNVGGRHYGYTF.

Details on this clone: The sequenced fragment ends 3 residues before the CDR3 boundary, so the rest is inferred from the germline J gene. The V gene is TRBV11-2, the J gene TRBJ2-7; tentative D call: TRBD1 (6 bases). V lost 3 bases, J lost 2 bases, and 11 bases lay in between. This CDR3 spans 14 amino acids. Germline values: CDR1 SGHAT, CDR2 FQNNGV. Partial CDR3 DNA: TGTGCCAGCAGCTTCGGCAGGGGACCCTACGAG. Protein product: CASSFGRGPYE. The entire CDR3 reads CASSFGRGPYEQYF.

Comment on this clone: Read coverage stops 3 residues before the CDR3 terminus; the germline J gene supplies the remainder. The rearrangement joins TRBV19 to TRBJ1-5; 7 nucleotides line up with TRBD1. Germline assignment: CDR1 LNHDA and CDR2 SQIVND (reference sequence). There are 17 residues in the CDR3. V gave up 0 bases and J gave up 6 bases; unmatched junction bases: 11. The DNA read from the CDR3 is TGTGCCAGTAGTATAGATCAGGTAGGGGGCAGGAGTCAGCCC. As protein: CASSIDQVGGRSQP. The entire CDR3 sequence reads CASSIDQVGGRSQPQHF.

For this clone: The DNA ends 3 residues before the CDR3 does, and the rest of the CDR3 is filled in from the germline J gene. The genes are TRBV30 and TRBJ2-5; tentatively, D is TRBD1 (7 bases). Trimming removed 0 bases from V and 4 bases from J, with 12 bases in between. CDR1 is GTSNPN, CDR2 SVGIG, per germline (reference sequence). The CDR3 length is 14 residues. The CDR3 here is CAWSVTGRRETQYF. The sequenced CDR3 bases are TGTGCCTGGAGTGTGACAGGGAGGCGAGAGACC. The variable domain in full, completed from reference TRBV30 and TRBJ2-5, reads SQTIHQWPATLVQPVGSPLSLECTVEGTSNPNLYWYRQAAGRGLQLLFYSVGIGQISSEVPQNLSASRPQDRQFILSSKKLLLSDSGFYLCAWSVTGRRETQYFGPGTRLLVL.

Details on this clone: The CDR3 end lies 3 residues beyond the end of the read and is filled in from the germline J gene. The V gene is TRBV29-1, the J gene TRBJ2-1, with 12 bases matching TRBD2. The CDR3 totals 13 residues. The junction had 1 base not matched to a gene; V was cut back by 4 bases and J by 6 bases. From germline, CDR1 is SQVTM and CDR2 ANQGSEA. CDR3 DNA, as far as it was read: TGCAGCGTTGTACTAGCGGGGGGCAATGAG. Protein: CSVVLAGGNE. The CDR3, in full, reads CSVVLAGGNEQFF.

Comments on this clone: The read terminates 3 residues ahead of where the CDR3 ends, so the germline J gene completes it. The J gene is TRBJ1-5, the V gene TRBV25-1; 7 positions agree with TRBD1. In germline, CDR1 is MGHDK, CDR2 SYGVNS. This CDR3 spans 14 amino acids. V shed 6 bases, J shed 7 bases, and the junction held 9 bases outside the gene matches. CDR3 region: CASRQTGEGQPQHF. The covered CDR3 bases are TGTGCCAGCAGACAAACAGGGGAAGGACAGCCC.

Points on this clone: Coverage ceases 3 residues before the CDR3 finishes, and the germline J gene fills in the end. J is TRBJ2-3 and V is TRBV20-1; 9 bases are a match to TRBD2. The CDR3 runs 16 residues. Germline CDR1 is DFQATT and CDR2 is SNEGSKA (reference sequence). Incomplete CDR3 DNA: TGCAGTGCTCCAAGTACCGGGACTAGCCCTCTCGGGACG. It is translated as CSAPSTGTSPLGT. The complete CDR3 protein is CSAPSTGTSPLGTQYF.

A note on this clone: Relative to the germline gene, one junction end is altered; a read error may explain this. Read data end 3 residues before the CDR3 end; the end is taken from the germline J gene. The V gene is TRBV4-2, the J gene TRBJ1-2; a possible D gene is TRBD1 (5 bases). This CDR3 spans 15 amino acids. CDR1 is LGHNA, CDR2 YNFKEQ, per germline. CDR3 bases read: TGCGCCAGCAGCCAAGACATCGGGCCCAGGGATGGC. Translation gives CASSQDIGPRDG. The entire CDR3 sequence reads CASSQDIGPRDGYTF.

CDR3 protein: CSVEGDIMDEQYF. The sequenced part of the CDR3 DNA is TGCAGCGTTGAAGGGGACATCATGGACGAG. The chain joins TRBV29-1 to TRBJ2-7; D is possibly TRBD1 (6 bases). The sequenced fragment ends 3 residues before the CDR3 boundary, so the rest is inferred from the germline J gene. Trimming removed 1 base at V and 5 bases at J, with 12 bases between. The CDR3 is 13 amino acids. Per the germline V gene, CDR1 is SQVTM and CDR2 is ANQGSEA.

On this clone itself: From the germline J gene comes the end of the CDR3, since the read stops 3 residues before it. The chain employs TRBV7-2 and TRBJ1-1; D unclear. The CDR3 extends over 15 amino acids. Per germline, CDR1 SGHTA and CDR2 FQGNSA. The V and J ends lost 3 bases and 1 base respectively, with 12 bases between them. CDR3 sequence: CASSFGGQRNTEAFF. The covered CDR3 bases are TGTGCCAGCAGCTTTGGAGGGCAAAGGAACACTGAA.

As concerns this clone: With the read ending 3 residues before the CDR3 end, the germline J gene is used to fill in that end. This rearrangement joins TRBV5-1 to TRBJ2-3; D perhaps matches TRBD2 (5 bases). Per germline, CDR1 SGHRS and CDR2 YFSETQ. The CDR3 is 14 residues long. Trimming removed 3 bases from V and 3 bases from J, with 11 bases in between. The sequenced part of the CDR3 DNA is TGCGCCAGCAGCTATGGACTTCCTACAGATACG. This gives the protein CASSYGLPTDT. The full-length CDR3 reads as CASSYGLPTDTQYF.

Points on this clone: Sequence at one end of the junction differs from germline and may be a read error. The read ends 3 residues early relative to the CDR3; the germline J gene fills the gap. Other DNA sequences in the sample encode the same CDR3. The chain couples TRBV29-1 to TRBJ1-3, with 7 positions matching TRBD1. The germline V gene encodes CDR1 SQVTM and CDR2 ANQGSEA. The CDR3 sequence is 13 residues long. The CDR3 sequence is CSFVQGTGNTIYF. The part of the CDR3 DNA that was read is TGCAGCTTCGTACAGGGGACTGGAAACACA. Drawing the rest from reference TRBV29-1 and TRBJ1-3, the complete variable domain is SAVISQKPSRDICQRGTSLTIQCQVDSQVTMMFWYRQQPGQSLTLIATANQGSEATYESGFVIDKFPISRPNLTFSTLTVSNMSPEDSSIYLCSFVQGTGNTIYFGEGSWLTVV.

As for this clone: The read ends 3 residues before the CDR3 terminus; that terminus is restored from the germline J gene. V and J are TRBV28 and TRBJ1-5, with a weak D call TRBD1 (6 bases). The CDR3 runs 14 residues. CDR1 and CDR2 (germline): MDHEN, SYDVKM. Trimming removed 5 bases at V and 7 bases at J, with 15 bases between. CDR3 loop: CASSPRAGAQPQHF. Partial CDR3 DNA: TGTGCCAGCAGTCCTCGGGCAGGGGCCCAGCCC.

In regard to this clone: The sequenced fragment ends 3 residues before the CDR3 boundary, so the rest is inferred from the germline J gene. This chain joins TRBV18 and TRBJ2-4, with 10 positions matching TRBD1. Germline V gives CDR1 KGHSH, CDR2 LQKENI. The CDR3 consists of 15 residues. Incomplete CDR3 DNA: TGTGCCAGCTCACCGTCCGGACAGGGGGACTATGGT. Protein product: CASSPSGQGDYG. The full CDR3 is CASSPSGQGDYGQYF.

The CDR3 loop is CASSSGTGWDGEQYF. The part of the CDR3 DNA that was read is TGTGCCAGCAGCTCAGGGACAGGGTGGGACGGCGAG. This chain connects TRBV7-9 to TRBJ2-7, with 9 bases fitting TRBD1. The read falls 3 residues short of the CDR3 end, and the missing part is taken from the germline J gene. The CDR3 loop spans 15 amino acids. The germline gives CDR1 SEHNR, CDR2 FQNEAQ (reference sequence). Trimming at V came to 4 bases and at J to 6 bases, leaving 10 bases not matched to a gene. Full variable domain (remainder filled in from reference TRBV7-9 and TRBJ2-7): DTGVSQNPRHKITKRGQNVTFRCDPISEHNRLYWYRQTLGQGPEFLTYFQNEAQLEKSRLLSDRFSAERPKGSFSTLEIQRTEQGDSAMYLCASSSGTGWDGEQYFGPGTRLTVT.

Comments on this clone: The read is 3 residues too short to cover the CDR3 end, so that end is filled in from the germline J gene. The chain couples TRBV19 to TRBJ2-4; no firm D call. Germline V gene data show CDR1 as LNHDA and CDR2 as SQIVND (reference sequence). The CDR3 spans 13 residues. Here the CDR3 reads CASIAQASRGQYF. CDR3 DNA, as far as it was read: TGTGCCAGTATCGCTCAGGCCTCCCGAGGT.

A note on this clone: The CDR3 is cut off 3 residues early in the read; its end comes from the germline J gene. The chain links TRBV18 to TRBJ2-7; no clear D. V shed 2 bases and J shed 1 base, with 9 bases lying between them. The CDR3 sequence is 14 residues long. The germline V gene has CDR1 KGHSH and CDR2 LQKENI. CDR3 bases read: TGTGCCAGCTCACCAATTACGGGTTCCTACGAG. It translates to CASSPITGSYE. In full, the CDR3 reads CASSPITGSYEQYF.

Comment on this clone: The CDR3 end falls 3 residues outside the read, so it is completed with the germline J gene. The chain has TRBV5-8 and TRBJ1-2; no definite D call. Germline V CDR1 and CDR2: SGHTS, YDEGEE. The CDR3 is 12 amino acids. The covered CDR3 bases are TGTGCCAGCAGCGTAGTGAGGGTCGGC. It translates to CASSVVRVG. The entire CDR3 protein is CASSVVRVGYTF. The whole variable domain, filled in from reference TRBV5-8 and TRBJ1-2, reads EAGVTQSPTHLIKTRGQQATLRCSPISGHTSVYWYQQALGLGLQFLLWYDEGEERNRGNFPPRFSGRQFPNYSSELNVNALELEDSALYLCASSVVRVGYTFGSGTRLTVV.

Points on this clone: Sequencing ends 3 residues short of the CDR3 end; the germline J gene provides the rest. The chain recombines TRBV5-4 with TRBJ2-7, with 7 bases that match TRBD2. The CDR3 extends over 15 amino acids. Germline V gives CDR1 SGHNT, CDR2 YYREEE (reference sequence). Trimming cost V 0 bases and J 0 bases; bases outside gene matches: 3. CDR3 loop: CASSLAGGSSYEQYF. Partial CDR3 DNA: TGTGCCAGCAGCTTGGCCGGCGGGAGCTCCTACGAG.

As to this clone: The sequenced fragment ends 3 residues before the CDR3 boundary, so the rest is inferred from the germline J gene. The V call is TRBV5-6, the J call TRBJ2-2; TRBD1 agrees at 9 bases. Per the germline V gene, CDR1 is SGHDT and CDR2 is YYEEEE. V gave up 3 bases and J gave up 5 bases; unmatched junction bases: 5. This CDR3 region has 15 residues. The CDR3 loop reads CASSWGQGWTGELFF. CDR3 DNA (partial): TGTGCCAGCAGCTGGGGACAGGGATGGACCGGGGAG.

As for this clone: The read ends 3 residues before the CDR3 terminus; that terminus is restored from the germline J gene. V and J are TRBV5-6 and TRBJ2-1; 9 nucleotides align to TRBD2. Germline V gives CDR1 SGHDT, CDR2 YYEEEE. Trimming removed 5 bases from V and 7 bases from J; junction bases left unmatched: 10. The CDR3 is made up of 15 amino acids. CDR3 DNA, as far as it was read: TGTGCCAGCAGAAAGGCGGGAGGGCCGAGGAATGAG. As protein: CASRKAGGPRNE. The complete CDR3 sequence is CASRKAGGPRNEQFF. Full variable domain (outside the CDR3, taken from reference TRBV5-6 and TRBJ2-1): DAGVTQSPTHLIKTRGQQVTLRCSPKSGHDTVSWYQQALGQGPQFIFQYYEEEERQRGNFPDRFSGHQFPNYSSELNVNALLLGDSALYLCASRKAGGPRNEQFFGPGTRLTVL.

Points on this clone: The read finishes 3 residues shy of the CDR3 end, and the germline J gene is used to complete it. J is TRBJ1-2 and V is TRBV7-6, with D perhaps matching TRBD1 (5 bases). The CDR3 is 15 residues long. CDR1 SGHVS and CDR2 FNYEAQ come from the germline V gene. The DNA read from the CDR3 is TGTGCCAGCAGCTTATCAGGGCTCCGCTCCTACGAC. This encodes CASSLSGLRSYD. Given in full, the CDR3 is CASSLSGLRSYDYTF.

As to this clone: The read ends 3 residues before the CDR3 terminus; that terminus is restored from the germline J gene. The rearrangement uses TRBV30 and TRBJ1-4; D is unclear. Germline CDR1 and CDR2: GTSNPN and SVGIG (reference sequence). This CDR3 contains 13 residues. This CDR3 is CAWNTPGGSPLFF. Partial CDR3 DNA: TGTGCCTGGAATACGCCGGGTGGGTCACCA.

CDR3 DNA (partial): TGCGCCAGCAGCTTGGAAGGGCGCAGGCAAGAGACG. Amino acid sequence: CASSLEGRRQET. The full CDR3 is CASSLEGRRQETQYF. This chain links TRBV5-1 with TRBJ2-3; D call uncertain. The read terminates 3 residues ahead of where the CDR3 ends, so the germline J gene completes it. Per the germline V gene, CDR1 is SGHRS and CDR2 is YFSETQ. The CDR3 sequence is 15 residues long. Combining the CDR3 with reference TRBV5-1 and TRBJ2-3 gives the whole variable domain KAGVTQTPRYLIKTRGQQVTLSCSPISGHRSVSWYQQTPGQGLQFLFEYFSETQRNKGNFPGRFSGRQFSNSRSEMNVSTLELGDSALYLCASSLEGRRQETQYFGPGTRLTVL.